The rows below give T cell receptor beta chains drawn from one sample of a study of identifying expanded T cells in peripheral blood. Method: immunoSEQ multiplex PCR; TCRdb's copy keeps in-frame clones and lacks some. The repertoire holds under 70,000 clones, with more than 70% as singletons. Input material: blood. These receptors originate from a person aged 18 to 75 in good health. Both conserved end residues are part of each CDR3. The order of the fields is V gene, clone size, J gene, D gene, CDR3 protein, CDR3 DNA. The D gene is left open where the match is weak. Size is stated for part of the rows, as once, few or many counts, or as a class when the clone is expanded.

TRBV5-1	.	TRBJ2-2	TRBD2	CASSSGGRNTGELFF	TGCGCCAGCAGCAGCGGGGGGCGGAACACCGGGGAGCTGTTTTTT
TRBV6-1	.	TRBJ1-4	.	CASTYRENEKLFF	TGTGCCAGTACTTACAGAGAAAATGAAAAACTGTTTTTT
TRBV5-6	.	TRBJ2-3	TRBD2	CASTQREFTDTQYF	TGTGCCAGCACCCAGCGGGAGTTCACAGATACGCAGTATTTT
TRBV28	.	TRBJ1-5	TRBD1	CASSSVIQGVDNQPQHF	TGTGCCAGCAGTTCGGTGATACAGGGGGTCGACAATCAGCCCCAGCATTTT
TRBV27	once	TRBJ2-7	.	CASSLGRGAEQYF	TGTGCCAGCAGTTTGGGCAGGGGGGCCGAGCAGTACTTC
TRBV7-8	once	TRBJ1-1	.	CASSPTVYAEAFF	TGTGCCAGCAGCCCTACAGTTTACGCTGAAGCTTTCTTT
TRBV6-4	few	TRBJ2-1	.	CASSDGESSYNEQFF	TGTGCCAGCAGTGACGGAGAGAGCTCCTACAATGAGCAGTTCTTC
TRBV9	.	TRBJ1-2	.	CASSVNGAGYTF	TGTGCCAGCAGCGTGAACGGGGCGGGCTACACCTTC
TRBV6-1	.	TRBJ2-3	TRBD2	CASTVEEAGADTQYF	TGTGCCAGCACGGTGGAGGAGGCGGGAGCAGATACGCAGTATTTT
TRBV6-7	.	TRBJ1-1	.	CASSDAGKDSTVNTEAFF	TGTGCCAGCAGTGACGCCGGGAAGGACTCAACAGTGAACACTGAAGCTTTCTTT
TRBV29-1	.	TRBJ2-7	TRBD1	CSVRTGSLLYEQYF	TGCAGCGTGCGGACAGGGTCTCTCCTCTACGAGCAGTACTTC
TRBV7-2	.	TRBJ2-6	.	CASILEDSGANVLTF	TGTGCCAGCATCCTTGAGGACTCTGGGGCCAACGTCCTGACTTTC
TRBV5-5	.	TRBJ1-3	.	CASSLGPSGNTIYF	TGTGCCAGCAGCTTGGGGCCTTCTGGAAACACCATATATTTT
TRBV9	.	TRBJ2-2	.	CASKVGVTGELFF	TGTGCCAGCAAGGTGGGGGTCACCGGGGAGCTGTTTTTT
TRBV5-4	.	TRBJ1-2	.	CASSSYRELYGYTF	TGTGCCAGCAGCTCCTACAGGGAACTTTATGGCTACACCTTC
TRBV19	.	TRBJ1-5	TRBD1	CASSVGQGGQPQHF	TGTGCCAGTAGTGTAGGACAGGGTGGTCAGCCCCAGCATTTT
TRBV29-1	.	TRBJ2-7	.	CSVAYLGGIYEQYF	TGCAGCGTTGCGTATCTGGGCGGGATCTACGAGCAGTACTTC
TRBV5-1	.	TRBJ2-1	.	CASSLDDTQEFF	TGCGCCAGCAGCTTGGACGACACGCAGGAGTTCTTC
TRBV5-1	.	TRBJ2-3	.	CASSLAGEDTQYF	TGCGCCAGCAGCTTGGCGGGGGAAGATACGCAGTATTTT
TRBV7-2	.	TRBJ1-1	.	CASSLLSRLNTEAFF	TGTGCCAGCAGCTTATTGAGCAGGTTGAACACTGAAGCTTTCTTT
TRBV4-2	.	TRBJ1-2	.	CASSQEARRVYGYTF	TGTGCCAGCAGCCAAGAGGCCCGGCGCGTCTATGGCTACACCTTC
TRBV6-4	.	TRBJ1-1	.	CASSGRWGADTEAFF	TGTGCCAGCAGTGGTCGTTGGGGTGCGGACACTGAAGCTTTCTTT
TRBV19	.	TRBJ2-1	.	CASRRGKSEQFF	TGTGCCAGTAGGAGGGGAAAGAGTGAGCAGTTCTTC
TRBV6-6	.	TRBJ1-1	TRBD1	CASTTGTGGNTEAFF	TGTGCCAGCACCACCGGCACAGGGGGAAACACTGAAGCTTTCTTT
TRBV9	.	TRBJ2-2	.	CASNLGGSGELFF	TGTGCCAGCAACCTCGGGGGATCCGGGGAGCTGTTTTTT
TRBV4-2	.	TRBJ2-7	.	CASSQDTAVSYEQYF	TGTGCCAGCAGCCAAGATACAGCTGTCTCCTACGAGCAGTACTTC
TRBV12-2	.	TRBJ2-6	.	CASRDLTRGQACSGANVLTF	TGTGCAAGTCGTGACCTCACACGTGGACAGGCCTGCTCTGGGGCCAACGTCCTGACTTTC
TRBV19	.	TRBJ1-2	.	CASYRDGYTF	TGTGCGAGTTACAGGGATGGCTACACCTTC
TRBV6-5	.	TRBJ2-5	TRBD2	CASSYSGTSGQETQYF	TGTGCCAGCAGTTACTCCGGGACTAGCGGGCAAGAGACCCAGTACTTC
TRBV15	.	TRBJ2-1	.	CATSRVATDRQFF	TGTGCCACCAGCAGAGTCGCGACAGATAGGCAGTTCTTC
TRBV27	.	TRBJ2-3	.	CASSLGTGGSIGADTQYF	TGTGCCAGCAGCTTGGGGACAGGCGGGAGTATCGGCGCAGATACGCAGTATTTT
TRBV4-1	.	TRBJ2-7	TRBD1	CASSQEFATGGAYEQYF	TGCGCCAGCAGCCAAGAATTTGCCACAGGGGGAGCCTACGAGCAGTACTTC
TRBV4-3	.	TRBJ2-2	.	CASSQDTGELFF	TGCGCCAGCAGCCAAGATACCGGGGAGCTGTTTTTT
TRBV6-1	few	TRBJ1-4	.	CASSDGSGGEKLFF	TGTGCCAGCAGTGATGGCTCCGGAGGTGAAAAACTGTTTTTT
TRBV5-1	.	TRBJ1-5	.	CASSLQGYSNQPQHF	TGCGCCAGCAGCTTGCAAGGATATAGCAATCAGCCCCAGCATTTT